The clone carrying this TCR beta chain came up a few times. Antigen unknown. The data were obtained in a study of cytomegalovirus exposure and HLA in healthy donors. Study details: Samples from HLA-typed donors yielded some 85 million unique TCRs in an early data release. Points from the study as a whole: Association with HLA alleles at 0.05 false discovery rate was found for 17,000 or so TCR beta sequences in a later analysis. In a later analysis, HLA-associated TCR beta chains were more clonally expanded than equally common others.

Per the germline V gene, CDR1 is MDHEN and CDR2 is SYDVKM. The CDR3 spans 16 residues. Unmatched junction bases numbered 14, after V lost 3 bases and J lost 6 bases. PCR involved 60 Vbeta and 13 Jbeta primers. Only in-frame clones appear in the TCRdb table, and some are missing; sequencing was by immunoSEQ multiplex PCR. The data hold around 190,000 clones, with around 75% observed a single time. Sequencing input: PBMCs. The sequence derives from a young woman in good health and CMV-seropositive. V and J are TRBV28 and TRBJ2-7; 7 bases are shared with TRBD1. The CDR3 DNA reads as TGTGCCAGCAGTTTCAAGTACAGGGGTGCCATTGGCGAGCAGTACTTC. It encodes CASSFKYRGAIGEQYF.